In this sample, the clone carrying this T cell receptor (beta chain) turned up once. Its antigen is not identified. Germline lookup yields CDR1 MGHRA and CDR2 YSYEKL. The ends lost 1 base at V and 5 bases at J; junction bases unmatched: 5. This CDR3 contains 15 residues. TCRdb re-derived calls from the reads in MiXCR, one entry per CDR3 protein. The table shows about 450,000 distinct CDR3 sequences, with approximately 31% occurring only once. This entry belongs to a study of T cell repertoires in cytomegalovirus infection. Study-level background: CMV infection together with matching HLA type was indicated by public TCR beta signatures. Study results and limitations: HLA-C-restricted, CMV-specific TCR beta clonotypes were dominant ex vivo. Carriage of CMV together with the relevant HLA was identifiable through cumulative public TCR beta family frequency.

This clonotype was sampled from a human donor in good health (CMV status not recorded). Some clones in this sample may be carry-over from other donors' samples. The sequenced sample consisted of PBMCs. The V call is TRBV4-1, the J call TRBJ2-1, with 7 bases identical to TRBD1. CDR3 sequence reads: CASSQADRFDNEQFF. As DNA, the CDR3 is TGCGCCAGCAGCCAAGCGGACAGGTTCGACAATGAGCAGTTCTTC.